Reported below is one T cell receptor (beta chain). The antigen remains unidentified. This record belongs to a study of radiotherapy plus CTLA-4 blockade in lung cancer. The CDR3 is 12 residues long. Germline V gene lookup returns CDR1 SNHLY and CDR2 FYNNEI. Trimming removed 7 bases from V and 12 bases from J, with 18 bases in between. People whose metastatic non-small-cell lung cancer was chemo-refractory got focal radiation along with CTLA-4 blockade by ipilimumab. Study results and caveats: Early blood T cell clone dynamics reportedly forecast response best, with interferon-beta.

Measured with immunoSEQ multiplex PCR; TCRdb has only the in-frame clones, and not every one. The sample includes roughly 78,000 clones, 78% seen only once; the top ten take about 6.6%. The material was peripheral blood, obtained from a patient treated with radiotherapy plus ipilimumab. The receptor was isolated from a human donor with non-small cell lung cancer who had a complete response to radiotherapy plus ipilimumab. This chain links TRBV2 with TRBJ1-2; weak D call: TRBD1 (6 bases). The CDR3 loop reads CASKAQTGFDTF. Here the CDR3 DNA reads TGTGCCAGCAAGGCCCAGACAGGCTTTGACACCTTC.